Given below is one T cell receptor beta chain in context. It lacks a known antigen. Base qualities were left out, and no much larger clone turns up one base away. V is pruned by 6 bases and J by 7 bases, leaving 8 bases of the junction without a gene match. CDR1 and CDR2 were assigned from the germline V gene as MDHEN and SYDVKM. The CDR3 has 13 amino acids, counting the end cysteine and phenylalanine. Solely the CDR3 DNA is kept, with 39 bases framed from the first base. The data were taken from a study of blood T cell repertoires in COVID-19 (dated by TCRdb to the early 2020s). Describing the broader study: Samples covering the acute and convalescent phases of COVID-19 were provided by collaborators in the United States, Italy and Spain. The material from the prospective study consisted of cDNA or gDNA derived from T cells, B-cell-depleted T cells, or PBMCs. Deeply sampled blood TCRbeta repertoires from subjects exposed to, actively infected with, or recovered from COVID-19 were included in the dataset. A freely available public database, intended as a resource for researchers studying the immune response to SARS-CoV-2, is where the repertoires were released. Samples were obtained from the ongoing ImmuneRACE study (first 160 participants) and from some 1,200 subjects provided by 6 global collaborators. Sample metadata almost always included a de-identified subject ID, COVID-19 status, age in years and sex. Where available, HLA class I and class II types were taken from metadata supplied by the sample provider and were not determined by assay-based typing. Study-wide conclusions, independent of this receptor: Clinical and demographic metadata were provided uncurated, with the amount varying by source and participant.

In the prospective study, participants were 18 to 89 years old, resided in about two dozen geographic areas of the United States, and were enrolled through a virtual design. In the prospective study, participants were assigned to cohorts based on the clinical history participants reported in a screening survey and a study questionnaire. In the prospective study, mobile phlebotomists collected whole blood, serum and a nasopharyngeal or oropharyngeal swab from each participant. Prospective study participants could optionally give additional blood draws and questionnaires over a roughly two-month period. Prospective study blood samples were shipped either frozen or at room temperature before DNA extraction. TCRbeta CDR3 regions were amplified from genomic DNA by means of the immunoSEQ Assay, a bias-controlled multiplex PCR. In the paper's pipeline: Nucleated cell counts per sample were estimated from amplification of reference gene primers within the assay. To quantify the absolute abundance of each unique TCRbeta CDR3 rearrangement, sequence reads were collapsed and filtered. Productive Simpson clonality was computed per sample as the square root of Simpson's diversity index over productive rearrangements. The table comes from immuneACCESS by way of TCRdb, which keeps in-frame sequences with V and J called. Part of the clones is missing from these tables; in studies checked, under half for an unresolved V gene and the rest for unknown reasons. For V, J and clone size, that table is used; D and trimming come from the DNA. Recorded for this sample are 150,000 to 200,000 clones; more than 65% of them occurred a single time. Approximately 16% of the sample goes to the ten largest clones.

The specimen sequenced was PBMCs or T cells enriched from blood (not recorded which). The clonotype originates from a woman between 50 and 59 years old with acute COVID-19. The rearrangement combines TRBV28 with TRBJ1-1, and TRBD1 matches 7 of the central bases. CDR3 protein: CASRTGTEVEAFF. The base sequence is TGTGCCAGCAGAACCGGGACAGAAGTTGAAGCTTTCTTT.